This T cell receptor (beta chain) came from a study of blood T cell repertoires in COVID-19. Study overall: Some COVID-19 samples were acute and others convalescent; all came from the United States, Italy and Spain.

With 6 bases removed from V and 8 bases from J, the gap between germline ends came to 7 bases. There are 11 residues in the CDR3. CDR1 LNHDA and CDR2 SQIVND come from the germline V gene (reference sequence). The authors' processing: Estimates of nucleated cell counts were drawn from the amplification of reference gene primers. Method: immunoSEQ multiplex PCR; TCRdb's copy keeps in-frame clones and lacks some. The DNA gave D and trimming, while V, J and clone size come from that table. Of about 160,000 clones in the sample, about 80% are singletons; the top ten hold about 24%. The rearrangement uses TRBV19 and TRBJ1-4; perhaps TRBD1 as D (5 bases). This TCR was recovered from a woman aged 80 or older with acute or convalescent COVID-19. Sequencing was carried out using peripheral blood. The CDR3 loop is CASRWGEKLFF. The CDR3 DNA reads TGTGCCAGTAGATGGGGCGAAAAACTGTTTTTT.